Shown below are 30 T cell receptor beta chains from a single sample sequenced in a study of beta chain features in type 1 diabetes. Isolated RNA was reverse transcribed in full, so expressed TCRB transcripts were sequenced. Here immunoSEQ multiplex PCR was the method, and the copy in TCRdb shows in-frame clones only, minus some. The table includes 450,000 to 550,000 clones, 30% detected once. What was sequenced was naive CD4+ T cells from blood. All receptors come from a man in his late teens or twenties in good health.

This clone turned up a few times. The CDR3 loop is CASSSAGVSYEQYF. CDR3 nucleotide sequence: TGTGCCAGCAGCTCCGCGGGGGTCTCCTACGAGCAGTACTTC. This chain links TRBV7-9 with TRBJ2-7; 7 bases map to TRBD2. With 4 bases clipped from V and 0 bases from J, the junction kept 3 bases outside the gene matches. Germline V gives CDR1 SEHNR, CDR2 FQNEAQ (reference sequence). The CDR3 covers 14 residues.

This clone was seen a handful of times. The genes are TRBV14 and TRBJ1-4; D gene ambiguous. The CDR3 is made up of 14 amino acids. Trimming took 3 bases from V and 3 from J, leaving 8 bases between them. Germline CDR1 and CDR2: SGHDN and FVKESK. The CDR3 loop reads CASSHLYPNEKLFF. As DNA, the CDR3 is TGTGCCAGCAGCCATCTGTACCCTAATGAAAAACTGTTTTTT.

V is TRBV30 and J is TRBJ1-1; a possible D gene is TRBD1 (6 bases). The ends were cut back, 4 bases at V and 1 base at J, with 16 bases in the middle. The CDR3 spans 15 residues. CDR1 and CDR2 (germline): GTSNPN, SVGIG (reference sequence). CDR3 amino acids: CAWNLKKQGNTEAFF. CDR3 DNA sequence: TGTGCCTGGAATCTAAAGAAACAGGGGAACACTGAAGCTTTCTTT.

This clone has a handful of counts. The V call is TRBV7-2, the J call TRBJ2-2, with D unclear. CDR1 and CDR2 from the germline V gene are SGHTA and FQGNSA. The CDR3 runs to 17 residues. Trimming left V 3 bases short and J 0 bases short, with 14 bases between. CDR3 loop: CASSFRNFAPNTGELFF. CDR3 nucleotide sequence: TGTGCCAGCAGCTTCCGGAATTTCGCCCCGAACACCGGGGAGCTGTTTTTT. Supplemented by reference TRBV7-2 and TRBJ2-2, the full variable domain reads GAGVSQSPSNKVTEKGKDVELRCDPISGHTALYWYRQSLGQGLEFLIYFQGNSAPDKSGLPSDRFSAERTGGSVSTLTIQRTQQEDSAVYLCASSFRNFAPNTGELFFGEGSRLTVL.

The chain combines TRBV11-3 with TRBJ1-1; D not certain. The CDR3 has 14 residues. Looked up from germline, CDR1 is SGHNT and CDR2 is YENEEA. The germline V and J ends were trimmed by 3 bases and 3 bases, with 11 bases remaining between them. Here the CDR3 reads CASSLGSDYTEAFF. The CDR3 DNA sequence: TGTGCCAGCAGCTTGGGGTCAGATTACACTGAAGCTTTCTTT.

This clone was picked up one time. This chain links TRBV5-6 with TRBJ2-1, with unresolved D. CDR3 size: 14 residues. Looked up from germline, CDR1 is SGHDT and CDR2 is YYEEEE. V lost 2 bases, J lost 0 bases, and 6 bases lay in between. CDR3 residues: CASSFPSSYNEQFF. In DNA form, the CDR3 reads TGTGCCAGCAGCTTCCCGAGCTCCTACAATGAGCAGTTCTTC.

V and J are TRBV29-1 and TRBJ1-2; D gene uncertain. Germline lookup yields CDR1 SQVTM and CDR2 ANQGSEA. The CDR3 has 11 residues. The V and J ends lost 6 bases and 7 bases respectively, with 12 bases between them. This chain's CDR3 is CSVALGFGYTF. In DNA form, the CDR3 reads TGCAGCGTCGCCTTGGGGTTTGGCTACACCTTC. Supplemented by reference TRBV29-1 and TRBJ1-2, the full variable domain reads SAVISQKPSRDICQRGTSLTIQCQVDSQVTMMFWYRQQPGQSLTLIATANQGSEATYESGFVIDKFPISRPNLTFSTLTVSNMSPEDSSIYLCSVALGFGYTFGSGTRLTVV.

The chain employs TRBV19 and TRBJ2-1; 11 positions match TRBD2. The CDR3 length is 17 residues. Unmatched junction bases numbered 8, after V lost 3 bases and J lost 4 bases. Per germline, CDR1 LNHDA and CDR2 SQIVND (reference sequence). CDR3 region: CASSIETSGTGYNEQFF. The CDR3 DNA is TGTGCCAGTAGTATCGAGACTAGCGGGACTGGGTACAATGAGCAGTTCTTC.

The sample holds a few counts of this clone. For the CDR3, the DNA is TGTGCCAGCTCACCCCGGGATTTAAACAATGAGCAGTTCTTC. It translates to CASSPRDLNNEQFF. The chain employs TRBV18 and TRBJ2-1, with a tentative D call TRBD2 (5 bases). The CDR3 is made up of 14 amino acids. CDR1 and CDR2 (germline): KGHSH, LQKENI. V was cut by 3 bases and J by 5 bases, with 11 bases left in between.

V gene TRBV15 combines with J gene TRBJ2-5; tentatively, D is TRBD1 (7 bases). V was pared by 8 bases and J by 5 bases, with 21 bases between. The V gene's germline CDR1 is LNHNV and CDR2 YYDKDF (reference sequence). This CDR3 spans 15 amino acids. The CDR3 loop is CATSLTGEEWETQYF. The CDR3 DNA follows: TGTGCCACCTCCCTAACAGGGGAGGAATGGGAGACCCAGTACTTC. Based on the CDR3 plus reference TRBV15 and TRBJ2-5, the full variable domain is DAMVIQNPRYQVTQFGKPVTLSCSQTLNHNVMYWYQQKSSQAPKLLFHYYDKDFNNEADTPDNFQSRRPNTSFCFLDIRSPGLGDTAMYLCATSLTGEEWETQYFGPGTRLLVL.

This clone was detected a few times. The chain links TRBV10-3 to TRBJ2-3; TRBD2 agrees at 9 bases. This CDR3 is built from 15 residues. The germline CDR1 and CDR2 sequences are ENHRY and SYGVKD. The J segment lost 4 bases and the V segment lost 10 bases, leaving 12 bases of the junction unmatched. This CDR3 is CATKEASGNSDTQYF. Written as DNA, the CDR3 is TGTGCCACCAAGGAGGCTAGCGGGAATTCAGATACGCAGTATTTT.

The CDR3 protein is CASSSQGFAGEQFF. Written as DNA, the CDR3 is TGCGCCAGCAGCTCCCAAGGGTTTGCGGGGGAGCAGTTCTTC. The chain recombines TRBV5-1 with TRBJ2-1, with D possibly matching TRBD2 (6 bases). The CDR3 runs 14 residues. Germline V gene data show CDR1 as SGHRS and CDR2 as YFSETQ. V lost 3 bases to trimming and J lost 10 bases, with 17 bases between them.

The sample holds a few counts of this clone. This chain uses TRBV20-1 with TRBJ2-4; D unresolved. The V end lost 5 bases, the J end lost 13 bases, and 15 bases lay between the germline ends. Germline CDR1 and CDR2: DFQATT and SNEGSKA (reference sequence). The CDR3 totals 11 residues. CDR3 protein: CSAYSLSIQYF. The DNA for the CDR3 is TGCAGTGCTTACTCACTAAGTATACAGTACTTC.

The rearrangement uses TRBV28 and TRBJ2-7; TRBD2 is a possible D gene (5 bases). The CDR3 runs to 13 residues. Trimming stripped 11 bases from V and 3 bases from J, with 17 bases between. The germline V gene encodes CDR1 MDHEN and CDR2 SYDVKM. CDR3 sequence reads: CAGRSPPNYEQYF. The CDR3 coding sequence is TGTGCCGGGAGAAGCCCCCCTAACTACGAGCAGTACTTC.

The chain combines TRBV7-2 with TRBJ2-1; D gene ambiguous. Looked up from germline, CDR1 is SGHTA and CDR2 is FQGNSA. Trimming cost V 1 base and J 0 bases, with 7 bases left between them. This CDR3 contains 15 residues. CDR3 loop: CASSLDLSSYNEQFF. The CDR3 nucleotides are TGTGCCAGCAGCTTAGATTTGAGCTCCTACAATGAGCAGTTCTTC.

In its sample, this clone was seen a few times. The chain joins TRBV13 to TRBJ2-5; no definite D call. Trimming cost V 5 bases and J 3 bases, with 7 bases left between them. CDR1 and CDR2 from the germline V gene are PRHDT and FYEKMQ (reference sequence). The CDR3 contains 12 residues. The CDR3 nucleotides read TGTGCCAGCAGCCGGCCAGAAGAGACCCAGTACTTC. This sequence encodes CASSRPEETQYF.

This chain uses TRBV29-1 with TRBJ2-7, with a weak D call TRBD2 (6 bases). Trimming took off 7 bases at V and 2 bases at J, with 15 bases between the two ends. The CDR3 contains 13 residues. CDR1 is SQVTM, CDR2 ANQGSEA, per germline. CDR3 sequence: CSATGLLTYEQYF. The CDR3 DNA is TGCAGCGCAACGGGACTCCTAACCTACGAGCAGTACTTC.

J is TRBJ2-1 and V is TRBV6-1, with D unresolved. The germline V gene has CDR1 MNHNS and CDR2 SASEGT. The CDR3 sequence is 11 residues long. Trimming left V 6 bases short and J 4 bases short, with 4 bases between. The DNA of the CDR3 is TGTGCCAGCAGCCTGTACAATGAGCAGTTCTTC. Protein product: CASSLYNEQFF.

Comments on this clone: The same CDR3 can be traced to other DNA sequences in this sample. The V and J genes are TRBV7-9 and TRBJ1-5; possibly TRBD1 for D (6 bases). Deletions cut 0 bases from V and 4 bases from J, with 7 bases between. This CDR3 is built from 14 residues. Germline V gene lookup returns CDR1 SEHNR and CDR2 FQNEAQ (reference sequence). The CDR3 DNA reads TGTGCCAGCAGCTTAGCAGGGGGAAATCAGCCCCAGCATTTT. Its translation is CASSLAGGNQPQHF.

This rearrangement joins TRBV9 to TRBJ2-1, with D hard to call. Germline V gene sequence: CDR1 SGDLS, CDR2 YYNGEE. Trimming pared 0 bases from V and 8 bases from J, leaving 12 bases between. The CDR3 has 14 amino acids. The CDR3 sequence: CASSVVGRIDEQFF. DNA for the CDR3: TGTGCCAGCAGCGTAGTTGGCAGGATCGATGAGCAGTTCTTC.

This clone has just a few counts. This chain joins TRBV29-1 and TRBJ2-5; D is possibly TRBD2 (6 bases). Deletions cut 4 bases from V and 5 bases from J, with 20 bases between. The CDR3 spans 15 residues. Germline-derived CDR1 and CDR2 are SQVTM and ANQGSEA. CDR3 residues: CSVASGSGWYETQYF. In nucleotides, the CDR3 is TGCAGCGTTGCCTCGGGTAGCGGATGGTATGAGACCCAGTACTTC.

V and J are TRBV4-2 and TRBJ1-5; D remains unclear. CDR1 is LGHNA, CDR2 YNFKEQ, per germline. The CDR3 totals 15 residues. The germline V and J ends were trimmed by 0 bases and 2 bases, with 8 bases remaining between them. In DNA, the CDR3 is TGTGCCAGCAGCCAAGATTTAAGGGGCAATCAGCCCCAGCATTTT. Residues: CASSQDLRGNQPQHF.

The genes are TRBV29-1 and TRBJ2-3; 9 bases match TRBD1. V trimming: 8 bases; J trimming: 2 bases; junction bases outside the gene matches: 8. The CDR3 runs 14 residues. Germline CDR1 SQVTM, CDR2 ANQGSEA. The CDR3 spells CSSTGGPDTDTQYF. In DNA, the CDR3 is TGCAGCTCCACAGGGGGCCCAGACACAGATACGCAGTATTTT.

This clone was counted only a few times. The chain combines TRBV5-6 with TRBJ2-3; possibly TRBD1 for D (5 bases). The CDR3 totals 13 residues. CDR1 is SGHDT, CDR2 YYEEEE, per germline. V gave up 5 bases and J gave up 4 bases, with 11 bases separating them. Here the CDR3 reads CASRGRGADTQYF. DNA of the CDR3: TGTGCCAGCAGGGGAAGGGGTGCAGATACGCAGTATTTT.

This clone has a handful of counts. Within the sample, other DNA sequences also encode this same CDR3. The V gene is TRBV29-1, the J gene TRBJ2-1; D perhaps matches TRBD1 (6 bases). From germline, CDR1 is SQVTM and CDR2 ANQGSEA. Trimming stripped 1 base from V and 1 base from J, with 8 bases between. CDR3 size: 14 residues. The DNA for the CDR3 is TGCAGCGTTGAAGGTGGACAGTCCTACAATGAGCAGTTCTTC. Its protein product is CSVEGGQSYNEQFF.

CDR3 nucleotide sequence: TGTGCCAGCAGCTCCAGGGGGACCCTCTATGGCTACACCTTC. Amino acid sequence: CASSSRGTLYGYTF. The rearrangement joins TRBV9 to TRBJ1-2, with 7 bases identical to TRBD1. Germline V gene data show CDR1 as SGDLS and CDR2 as YYNGEE. Losses at the gene ends were 4 bases for V and 4 bases for J; bases not matched to a gene: 7. The CDR3 has 14 amino acids.

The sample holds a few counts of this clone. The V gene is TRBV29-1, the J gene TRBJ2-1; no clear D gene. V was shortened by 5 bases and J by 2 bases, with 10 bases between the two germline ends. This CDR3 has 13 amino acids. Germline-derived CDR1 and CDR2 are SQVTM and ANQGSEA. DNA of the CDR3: TGCAGCGTTATCCCTCGGGCCTACAATGAGCAGTTCTTC. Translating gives CSVIPRAYNEQFF.

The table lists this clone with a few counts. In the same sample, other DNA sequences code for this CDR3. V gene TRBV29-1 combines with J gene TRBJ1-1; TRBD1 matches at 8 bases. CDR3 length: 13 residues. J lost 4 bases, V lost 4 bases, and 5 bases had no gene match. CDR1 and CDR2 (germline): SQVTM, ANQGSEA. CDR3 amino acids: CSVATGGRTEAFF. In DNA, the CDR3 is TGCAGCGTTGCAACAGGGGGGCGCACTGAAGCTTTCTTT. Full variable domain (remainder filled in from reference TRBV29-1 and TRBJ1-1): SAVISQKPSRDICQRGTSLTIQCQVDSQVTMMFWYRQQPGQSLTLIATANQGSEATYESGFVIDKFPISRPNLTFSTLTVSNMSPEDSSIYLCSVATGGRTEAFFGQGTRLTVV.

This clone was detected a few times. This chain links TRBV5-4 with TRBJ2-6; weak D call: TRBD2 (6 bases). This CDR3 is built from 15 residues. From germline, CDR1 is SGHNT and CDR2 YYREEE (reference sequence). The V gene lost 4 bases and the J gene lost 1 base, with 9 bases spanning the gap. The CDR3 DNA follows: TGTGCCAGCAGCCCTGGAGGGTCTGGGGCCAACGTCCTGACTTTC. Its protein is CASSPGGSGANVLTF.

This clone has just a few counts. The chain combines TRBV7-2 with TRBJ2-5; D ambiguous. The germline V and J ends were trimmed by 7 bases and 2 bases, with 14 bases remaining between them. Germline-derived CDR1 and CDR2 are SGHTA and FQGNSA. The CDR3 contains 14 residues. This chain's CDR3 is CASTKLGYQETQYF. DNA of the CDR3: TGTGCCAGCACCAAACTGGGGTATCAAGAGACCCAGTACTTC.